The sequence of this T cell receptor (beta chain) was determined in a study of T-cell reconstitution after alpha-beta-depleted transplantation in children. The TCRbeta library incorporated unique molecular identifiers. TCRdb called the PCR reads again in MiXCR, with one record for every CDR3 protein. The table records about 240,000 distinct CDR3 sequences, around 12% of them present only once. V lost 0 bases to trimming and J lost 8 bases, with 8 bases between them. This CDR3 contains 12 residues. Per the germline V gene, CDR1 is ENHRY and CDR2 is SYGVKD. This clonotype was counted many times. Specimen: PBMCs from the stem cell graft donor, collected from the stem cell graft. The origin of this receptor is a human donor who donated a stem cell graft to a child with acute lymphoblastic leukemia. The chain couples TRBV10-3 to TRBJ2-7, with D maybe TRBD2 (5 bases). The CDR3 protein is CAISESREKQYF. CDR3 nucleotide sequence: TGTGCCATCAGTGAGTCGAGGGAAAAGCAGTACTTC.